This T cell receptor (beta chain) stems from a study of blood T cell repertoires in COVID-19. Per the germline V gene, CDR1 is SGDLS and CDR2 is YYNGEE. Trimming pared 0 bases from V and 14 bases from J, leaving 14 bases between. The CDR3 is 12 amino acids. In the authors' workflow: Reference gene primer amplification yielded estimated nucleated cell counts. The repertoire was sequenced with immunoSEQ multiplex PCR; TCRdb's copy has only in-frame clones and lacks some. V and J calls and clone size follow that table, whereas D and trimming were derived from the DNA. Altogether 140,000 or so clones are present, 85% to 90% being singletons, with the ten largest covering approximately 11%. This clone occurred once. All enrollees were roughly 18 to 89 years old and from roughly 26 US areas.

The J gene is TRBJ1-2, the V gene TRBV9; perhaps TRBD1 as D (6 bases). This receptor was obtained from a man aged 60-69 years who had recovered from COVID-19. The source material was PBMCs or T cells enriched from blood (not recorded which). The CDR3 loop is CASSVETGRSTF. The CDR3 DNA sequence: TGTGCCAGCAGCGTAGAGACAGGCCGTTCGACCTTC.